The 20 T cell receptor beta chains presented below share a single source sample, sequenced in a study of vaccination effects on CD4 cells after COVID-19. Measured with immunoSEQ multiplex PCR; TCRdb has only the in-frame clones, and not every one. The sample lists approximately 30,000 clones, 83% occurring once. Sequencing in the ViraFEST assay came after antigen-specific CD4+ T cells had been expanded with viral peptide pools, which were used to stimulate PBMC. Following culture for approximately ten days, CD4+ T cells were isolated. Two-dose vaccination with either BNT162b2 or mRNA-1273 was given to the participants. The antigens these receptors bind are not known. The sample in question was CD4+ T cells from PBMCs cultured with HCoV-NL63 spike peptides, obtained after COVID-19 vaccination. These receptors were obtained from a human donor who received a COVID-19 vaccine. Some clones in this sample may be carry-over from other donors' samples.

The V call is TRBV28, the J call TRBJ1-1; 7 bases fit TRBD1. CDR3 length: 12 residues. Germline CDR1 and CDR2: MDHEN and SYDVKM. The V gene end was trimmed by 7 bases and the J gene end by 11 bases; junction bases not matched to a gene: 10. Here the CDR3 DNA reads TGTGCCAGCATCAAACGACAGGGTAGGGCTTTCTTT. It encodes CASIKRQGRAFF.

This chain uses TRBV5-6 with TRBJ1-2; 8 bases map to TRBD1. From germline, CDR1 is SGHDT and CDR2 YYEEEE. CDR3 length equals 16 residues. V lost 4 bases to trimming and J lost 6 bases; unmatched junction nucleotides: 14. Here the CDR3 DNA reads TGTGCCAGCAGCCTATTAACAACAGGGGGGATCAATGGCTACACCTTC. It encodes CASSLLTTGGINGYTF.

V and J are TRBV15 and TRBJ2-5; D is undetermined. This CDR3 comprises 16 residues. Germline V gene lookup returns CDR1 LNHNV and CDR2 YYDKDF (reference sequence). Trimming removed 0 bases from V and 5 bases from J, with 16 bases in between. The chain's CDR3 is CATSREGQLPGETQYF. The CDR3 DNA sequence: TGTGCCACCAGCAGAGAAGGGCAGCTTCCTGGGGAGACCCAGTACTTC.

This clone was seen a handful of times. The chain combines TRBV24-1 with TRBJ2-6, with TRBD1 matching over 7 bases. Germline V CDR1 and CDR2: KGHDR, SFDVKD. Germline trimming cut 3 bases from V and 2 bases from J; bases unmatched to any gene: 3. The CDR3 spans 16 residues. The CDR3 region is CATSDPTGAGANVLTF. CDR3 nucleotide sequence: TGTGCCACCAGTGATCCAACAGGGGCTGGGGCCAACGTCCTGACTTTC.

The V gene is TRBV19, the J gene TRBJ2-3; D ambiguous. Trimming took off 5 bases at V and 1 base at J, with 16 bases between the two ends. The germline V gene has CDR1 LNHDA and CDR2 SQIVND (reference sequence). This CDR3 contains 16 residues. CDR3 sequence reads: CASSPRGSLGTDTQYF. For the CDR3, the DNA is TGTGCCAGTAGTCCCCGAGGCTCCCTTGGCACAGATACGCAGTATTTT.

The CDR3 DNA follows: TGTGCCAGCAGTTTCGGACAGGGATCTGCTTTCTTT. Translated: CASSFGQGSAFF. J is TRBJ1-1 and V is TRBV27; 8 bases agree with TRBD1. The ends lost 3 bases at V and 11 bases at J; junction bases unmatched: 5. CDR3 length equals 12 residues. CDR1 and CDR2 from the germline V gene are MNHEY and SMNVEV (reference sequence).

This rearrangement joins TRBV7-2 to TRBJ2-2; 8 nucleotides align to TRBD2. This CDR3 comprises 18 residues. Trimming took 10 bases from V and 0 from J; bases not matched to a gene: 16. Germline V gives CDR1 SGHTA, CDR2 FQGNSA. CDR3 residues: CATPGRAGGPSNTGELFF. The CDR3 coding sequence is TGTGCCACCCCCGGGAGGGCGGGGGGCCCTTCGAACACCGGGGAGCTGTTTTTT.

The chain links TRBV5-4 to TRBJ1-6; 8 nucleotides match TRBD1. The CDR3 extends over 15 amino acids. The germline V gene encodes CDR1 SGHNT and CDR2 YYREEE (reference sequence). Trimming at V came to 2 bases and at J to 7 bases, leaving 5 bases not matched to a gene. The CDR3 region is CASSFRGQLNSPLHF. The CDR3 nucleotides are TGTGCCAGCAGCTTCAGGGGGCAATTGAATTCACCCCTCCACTTT.

V is TRBV3-1 (or the pseudogene TRBV3-2) and J is TRBJ1-5; 9 bases align to TRBD1. V lost 3 bases, J lost 7 bases, and 10 bases stayed unmatched. Germline assignment: CDR1 LGHDT and CDR2 YNNKEL (reference sequence). The CDR3 is 16 residues long. CDR3 nucleotides: TGTGCCAGCAGCCACGGGGGACAGGGCTCTGGGCAGCCCCAGCATTTT. This gives the protein CASSHGGQGSGQPQHF.

This clone was found once. The chain recombines TRBV19 with TRBJ1-1, with D maybe TRBD1 (5 bases). The CDR3 is 14 residues long. CDR1 and CDR2 from the germline V gene are LNHDA and SQIVND (reference sequence). V was trimmed by 4 bases and J by 4 bases, leaving 13 bases between them. The CDR3 bases are TGTGCCAGTAGTAAACAGGAGGGGCGCACTGAAGCTTTCTTT. Its protein product is CASSKQEGRTEAFF.

This clone was picked up a small number of times. This chain connects TRBV7-9 to TRBJ2-7, with D maybe TRBD2 (5 bases). Germline CDR1 and CDR2: SEHNR and FQNEAQ (reference sequence). V dropped 1 base and J dropped 2 bases, with 9 bases sitting between them. The CDR3 has 14 amino acids. CDR3 bases: TGTGCCAGCAGCTTAGAGAGGGCCCCCTACGAGCAGTACGTC. Its translation is CASSLERAPYEQYV.

V and J are TRBV7-8 and TRBJ1-6; possible D gene TRBD1, 6 bases. V was cut by 5 bases and J by 7 bases, with 12 bases left in between. The CDR3 sequence is 14 residues long. Germline lookup yields CDR1 SGHVS and CDR2 FQNEAQ. The CDR3 bases are TGTGCCAGCAGCCCCCGGGACACGAATTCACCCCTCCACTTT. It translates to CASSPRDTNSPLHF.

V is TRBV18 and J is TRBJ2-5; D may be TRBD1 (7 bases). The CDR3 spans 15 residues. Germline V gene data show CDR1 as KGHSH and CDR2 as LQKENI. Trimming removed 2 bases at V and 4 bases at J, with 14 bases between. The CDR3 sequence: CASSPDEQGGETQYF. DNA of the CDR3: TGTGCCAGCTCACCAGACGAGCAGGGGGGAGAGACCCAGTACTTC.

The chain employs TRBV3-1 (or the pseudogene TRBV3-2) and TRBJ1-4, with unresolved D. V lost 1 base and J 5 bases, leaving 11 bases between the germline ends. The CDR3 has 15 residues. Germline assignment: CDR1 LGHDT and CDR2 YNNKEL (reference sequence). CDR3 coding DNA: TGTGCCAGCAGCCAAGTCGTACAGACGAATGAAAAACTGTTTTTT. It yields the protein CASSQVVQTNEKLFF.

CDR3 coding DNA: TGCAGCGTTGCTGGGACTAGCGGGGGGGATGGGTTTGAGCAGTACGTC. Its translation: CSVAGTSGGDGFEQYV. V gene TRBV29-1 combines with J gene TRBJ2-7; 16 bases map to TRBD2. The germline V gene has CDR1 SQVTM and CDR2 ANQGSEA. CDR3 size: 16 residues. V was clipped by 4 bases and J by 7 bases; unmatched bases: 10.

In DNA, the CDR3 is TGTGCCAGCAGCGTAGGGGCAAGCGGGAGCGGGCAAGAGACCCAGTACTTC. Residues: CASSVGASGSGQETQYF. The chain joins TRBV9 to TRBJ2-5, with 8 positions matching TRBD2. Trimming removed 0 bases from V and 2 bases from J; junction bases left unmatched: 9. Germline values: CDR1 SGDLS, CDR2 YYNGEE. There are 17 residues in the CDR3.

The V call is TRBV6-5, the J call TRBJ1-1, with D uncertain. This CDR3 comprises 13 residues. Trimming left V 6 bases short and J 0 bases short, with 8 bases between. The germline V gene has CDR1 MNHEY and CDR2 SVGAGI. The DNA of the CDR3 is TGTGCCAGCAGGGGATTCTTGAACACTGAAGCTTTCTTT. Translating it yields CASRGFLNTEAFF.

The chain combines TRBV10-1 with TRBJ2-2, with a tentative D call TRBD2 (5 bases). V lost 6 bases to trimming and J lost 3 bases, with 20 bases between them. Germline CDR1 is WNHNN and CDR2 is SYGVQD (reference sequence). This CDR3 is built from 17 residues. CDR3 DNA sequence: TGCGCCAGCAGCCTGACTAAGAATGGACGGTACACCGGGGAGCTGTTTTTT. It specifies CASSLTKNGRYTGELFF.

This clone was observed once. CDR3 protein: CASSPNELMNTEAFF. CDR3 nucleotide sequence: TGTGCCAGCAGCCCAAACGAGCTAATGAACACTGAAGCTTTCTTT. V and J are TRBV2 and TRBJ1-1; D is ambiguous. Germline CDR1 and CDR2: SNHLY and FYNNEI. The CDR3 spans 15 residues. The germline V and J ends were trimmed by 6 bases and 0 bases, with 14 bases remaining between them.

This chain connects TRBV7-3 to TRBJ2-2; D is ambiguous. Germline V gives CDR1 SGHTA, CDR2 FQGTGA. The CDR3 spans 13 residues. Trimming removed 4 bases from V and 6 bases from J, with 9 bases in between. The CDR3 DNA is TGTGCCAGCAGCTCCCGAGATCCCGGGGAGCTGTTTTTT. Residues: CASSSRDPGELFF.